This TCR beta chain is from a study of blood T cell repertoires in COVID-19. Study context: Collection of acute and convalescent COVID-19 samples took place in the United States, Italy and Spain. T cells, B-cell-depleted T cells, or PBMCs provided the cDNA or gDNA that served as material.

The germline CDR1 and CDR2 sequences are LNHDA and SQIVND (reference sequence). Trimming cost V 3 bases and J 9 bases, with 15 bases left between them. This CDR3 is 13 amino acids long. Original analysis: Reference gene primer amplification gave nucleated cell count estimates. Clones were read by immunoSEQ multiplex PCR, and TCRdb kept only the in-frame ones, dropping some. V and J calls and clone size are those listed in that table; D and trimming were worked out from the DNA. The data show approximately 210,000 clones, about four fifths seen once. The V call is TRBV19, the J call TRBJ2-7; D unclear. The sample was peripheral blood. The sequence derives from a woman in her 40s with active or convalescent COVID-19. The CDR3 DNA follows: TGTGCCAGTAGTATCGACTCCCCGGCGGTGCAGTACTTC. This encodes CASSIDSPAVQYF. The full variable domain, with the rest looked up from reference TRBV19 and TRBJ2-7, is DGGITQSPKYLFRKEGQNVTLSCEQNLNHDAMYWYRQDPGQGLRLIYYSQIVNDFQKGDIAEGYSVSREKKESFPLTVTSAQKNPTAFYLCASSIDSPAVQYFGPGTRLTVT.